What follows are 25 T cell receptor beta chains derived from one specimen sequenced in a study of cytomegalovirus exposure and HLA in healthy donors. The primer mix had 60 Vbeta and 13 Jbeta primers. TCRdb keeps only in-frame clones here, not all; method: immunoSEQ multiplex PCR. The repertoire includes roughly 120,000 clones, 65% to 75% of them detected once, and more than 3.5% sits in the top ten. The specimen sequenced was PBMCs. Receptors originate from a woman aged 40 to 50 in good health and CMV-seropositive.

This clone was detected once. This rearrangement joins TRBV7-9 to TRBJ1-6, with 7 bases lining up with TRBD1. CDR3 length: 15 residues. The ends lost 5 bases at V and 8 bases at J; junction bases unmatched: 9. Germline lookup yields CDR1 SEHNR and CDR2 FQNEAQ (reference sequence). CDR3 loop: CASSPGQMGYSPLHF. CDR3 bases: TGTGCCAGCAGCCCGGGACAGATGGGTTATTCACCCCTCCACTTT.

This sequence joins TRBV7-2 and TRBJ2-3; the D gene is possibly TRBD2 (6 bases). This CDR3 is 14 amino acids long. Deletions cut 1 base from V and 2 bases from J, with 7 bases between. Per the germline V gene, CDR1 is SGHTA and CDR2 is FQGNSA. CDR3 sequence reads: CASSLGGATDTQYF. CDR3 sequence (DNA): TGTGCCAGCAGCTTAGGCGGGGCCACAGATACGCAGTATTTT. The full variable domain, in which reference TRBV7-2 and TRBJ2-3 provide the parts outside the CDR3, is GAGVSQSPSNKVTEKGKDVELRCDPISGHTALYWYRQSLGQGLEFLIYFQGNSAPDKSGLPSDRFSAERTGGSVSTLTIQRTQQEDSAVYLCASSLGGATDTQYFGPGTRLTVL.

The chain employs TRBV13 and TRBJ1-2; no clear D. The germline V gene encodes CDR1 PRHDT and CDR2 FYEKMQ (reference sequence). The CDR3 is 13 amino acids. Trimming cost V 4 bases and J 1 base, with 7 bases left between them. This CDR3 reads CASSSTYNYGYTF. The CDR3 region has the DNA TGTGCCAGCAGCTCGACATATAACTATGGCTACACCTTC.

The J gene is TRBJ1-4, the V gene TRBV2; 9 bases fit TRBD1. Germline CDR1 reads SNHLY; CDR2 reads FYNNEI. Losses at the gene ends were 5 bases for V and 8 bases for J; bases not matched to a gene: 6. This CDR3 spans 14 amino acids. CDR3 region: CASSLQGAGEKLFF. CDR3 nucleotide sequence: TGTGCCAGCAGTTTACAGGGGGCCGGGGAAAAACTGTTTTTT.

The V gene is TRBV4-1, the J gene TRBJ1-5; TRBD1 is a possible D gene (5 bases). Between the trimmed V and J ends, which lost 1 base and 0 bases, there was a span of 10 bases. The CDR3 is 16 residues long. Germline assignment: CDR1 MGHRA and CDR2 YSYEKL. The CDR3 DNA reads TGCGCCAGCAGCCAAGCGACAGTACATAGCAATCAGCCCCAGCATTTT. Translated: CASSQATVHSNQPQHF.

Concerning this clone itself: Other DNA sequences within the sample encode an identical CDR3. The chain recombines TRBV30 with TRBJ2-1; 10 positions agree with TRBD2. The ends lost 1 base at V and 6 bases at J; junction bases unmatched: 15. Per germline, CDR1 GTSNPN and CDR2 SVGIG (reference sequence). The CDR3 length is 18 residues. The CDR3 spells CAWSASGLAGDRSNEQFF. The CDR3 DNA sequence: TGTGCCTGGAGTGCTTCGGGGCTAGCGGGAGATAGAAGCAATGAGCAGTTCTTC.

This clone appeared once. V and J are TRBV7-9 and TRBJ2-2; TRBD2 might be the D (5 bases). V lost 0 bases, J lost 6 bases, and 11 bases lay in between. The CDR3 consists of 15 residues. Germline V gene data show CDR1 as SEHNR and CDR2 as FQNEAQ (reference sequence). The CDR3 DNA follows: TGTGCCAGCAGCTTAGCGGCTAGTAGCGCCGGGGAGCTGTTTTTT. It codes for CASSLAASSAGELFF. Drawing the rest from reference TRBV7-9 and TRBJ2-2, the complete variable domain is DTGVSQNPRHKITKRGQNVTFRCDPISEHNRLYWYRQTLGQGPEFLTYFQNEAQLEKSRLLSDRFSAERPKGSFSTLEIQRTEQGDSAMYLCASSLAASSAGELFFGEGSRLTVL.

The chain carries TRBV29-1 and TRBJ1-1; D is possibly TRBD1 (6 bases). Germline CDR1 and CDR2: SQVTM and ANQGSEA. V was pared by 7 bases and J by 2 bases, with 17 bases between. CDR3 length: 14 residues. CDR3 nucleotide sequence: TGCAGCGCAGGGGATAGACAAATTAACACTGAAGCTTTCTTT. Its protein is CSAGDRQINTEAFF.

V and J are TRBV4-2 and TRBJ2-7, with D maybe TRBD1 (5 bases). Between the trimmed V and J ends, which lost 1 base and 1 base, there was a span of 8 bases. The germline gives CDR1 LGHNA, CDR2 YNFKEQ. The length of the CDR3 is 14 residues. The DNA of the CDR3 is TGTGCCAGCAGCCAAGGCAGGGTATCCTACGAGCAGTACTTC. Its protein is CASSQGRVSYEQYF.

The chain couples TRBV7-8 to TRBJ2-7; tentative D call: TRBD2 (7 bases). Germline V lookup: CDR1 SGHVS, CDR2 FQNEAQ. V was clipped by 1 base and J by 11 bases, with 12 bases between them. There are 12 residues in the CDR3. The CDR3 region has the DNA TGTGCCAGCAGCTTAGGGGGGGGCGGGAAGTACTTC. It is translated as CASSLGGGGKYF. The variable domain in full, with the rest retrieved from reference TRBV7-8 and TRBJ2-7, is GAGVSQSPRYKVAKRGQDVALRCDPISGHVSLFWYQQALGQGPEFLTYFQNEAQLDKSGLPSDRFFAERPEGSVSTLKIQRTQQEDSAVYLCASSLGGGGKYFGPGTRLTVT.

The gene calls are TRBV6-6 and TRBJ2-7, with 15 nucleotides matching TRBD2. V lost 3 bases, J lost 5 bases, and 2 bases stayed unmatched. Germline values: CDR1 MNHNY, CDR2 SVGAGI (reference sequence). This CDR3 comprises 15 residues. CDR3 bases: TGTGCCAGCAGTTATGGGACTAGCGGGAGGAACGAGCAGTACTTC. It encodes CASSYGTSGRNEQYF.

The V call is TRBV19, the J call TRBJ1-5, with D maybe TRBD1 (5 bases). Trimming removed 3 bases at V and 3 bases at J, with 12 bases between. Germline V CDR1 and CDR2: LNHDA, SQIVND (reference sequence). This CDR3 is 15 amino acids long. CDR3 sequence: CASSMRGGDNQPQHF. The CDR3 coding sequence is TGTGCCAGTAGTATGCGTGGGGGGGACAATCAGCCCCAGCATTTT. The full variable domain, with the rest looked up from reference TRBV19 and TRBJ1-5, is DGGITQSPKYLFRKEGQNVTLSCEQNLNHDAMYWYRQDPGQGLRLIYYSQIVNDFQKGDIAEGYSVSREKKESFPLTVTSAQKNPTAFYLCASSMRGGDNQPQHFGDGTRLSIL.

The genes are TRBV5-4 and TRBJ1-1, with 8 bases matching TRBD1. The germline gives CDR1 SGHNT, CDR2 YYREEE (reference sequence). Losses at the gene ends were 4 bases for V and 0 bases for J; bases not matched to a gene: 5. The CDR3 length is 15 residues. The DNA for the CDR3 is TGTGCCAGCAGCCTCGGACAGGGCCTGAACACTGAAGCTTTCTTT. Residues: CASSLGQGLNTEAFF.

The CDR3 here is CASSQVDMGFLNTEAFF. The CDR3 region has the DNA TGCGCCAGCAGCCAAGTGGACATGGGGTTTCTGAACACTGAAGCTTTCTTT. This chain joins TRBV4-1 and TRBJ1-1; D is possibly TRBD1 (5 bases). The CDR3 is 17 residues long. The germline CDR1 and CDR2 sequences are MGHRA and YSYEKL. Trimming pared 1 base from V and 0 bases from J, leaving 15 bases between.

The V gene is TRBV10-1, the J gene TRBJ1-5; TRBD1 is a possible D gene (5 bases). Germline CDR1 WNHNN, CDR2 SYGVQD (reference sequence). CDR3 length: 16 amino acids. The germline V and J ends were trimmed by 9 bases and 2 bases, with 20 bases remaining between them. As DNA, the CDR3 is TGCGCCAGTCCCCGGGGGGAAGGGATGGGCAATCAGCCCCAGCATTTT. This sequence encodes CASPRGEGMGNQPQHF.

V usage is TRBV5-4 and J usage is TRBJ1-2; 7 bases are a match to TRBD1. This CDR3 spans 15 amino acids. The germline CDR1 and CDR2 sequences are SGHNT and YYREEE (reference sequence). The J segment lost 5 bases and the V segment lost 5 bases, leaving 12 bases of the junction unmatched. The CDR3 spells CASRRGQDLGYGYTF. In DNA, the CDR3 is TGTGCCAGCAGGAGAGGACAGGACTTAGGGTATGGCTACACCTTC.

This clone showed up just a few times. The chain recombines TRBV4-3 with TRBJ1-6, with a weak D call TRBD1 (6 bases). CDR3 length equals 14 residues. CDR1 LGHNA and CDR2 YSLEER come from the germline V gene. Trimming shortened V by 0 bases and J by 10 bases, and 10 bases separated the two germline ends. The CDR3 region has the DNA TGCGCCAGCAGCCAAGAGGGGGGGCGATCACCCCTCCACTTT. Its protein product is CASSQEGGRSPLHF.

The genes are TRBV5-5 and TRBJ1-2; TRBD1 matches at 10 bases. The J segment lost 5 bases and the V segment lost 3 bases, leaving 4 bases of the junction unmatched. The CDR3 loop spans 14 amino acids. Germline CDR1 reads SGHKS; CDR2 reads YYEKEE (reference sequence). The CDR3 spells CASSSPGQGYGYTF. CDR3 coding DNA: TGTGCCAGCAGCTCGCCGGGACAGGGGTATGGCTACACCTTC.

This rearrangement joins TRBV28 to TRBJ2-3; possible D gene TRBD2, 6 bases. Germline values: CDR1 MDHEN, CDR2 SYDVKM. There are 15 residues in the CDR3. V dropped 5 bases and J dropped 2 bases, with 14 bases sitting between them. The CDR3 nucleotides read TGTGCCAGCAGTCCCGGGACTTATTACACAGATACGCAGTATTTT. Protein product: CASSPGTYYTDTQYF.

The CDR3 reads CASSLGQTGELFF. Here the CDR3 DNA reads TGTGCCAGCAGCCTCGGACAGACCGGGGAGCTGTTTTTT. The J gene is TRBJ2-2, the V gene TRBV2; D is perhaps TRBD1 (6 bases). The CDR3 consists of 13 residues. CDR1 SNHLY and CDR2 FYNNEI come from the germline V gene. Trimming took 6 bases from V and 5 from J, leaving 10 bases between them.

J is TRBJ2-3 and V is TRBV27; D remains ambiguous. V gave up 0 bases and J gave up 2 bases, with 6 bases separating them. From germline, CDR1 is MNHEY and CDR2 SMNVEV (reference sequence). CDR3 length: 14 amino acids. The CDR3 reads CASSLSSSTDTQYF. The CDR3 bases are TGTGCCAGCAGTTTATCCAGTTCCACAGATACGCAGTATTTT.

This clone was observed a few times. The chain has TRBV6-5 and TRBJ1-1; D unclear. This CDR3 has 14 residues. V gave up 5 bases and J gave up 6 bases, with 16 bases separating them. Germline CDR1 and CDR2: MNHEY and SVGAGI. CDR3 DNA: TGTGCCAGCAGTACCCAGAGGAAACCGGCTGAAGCTTTCTTT. It is translated as CASSTQRKPAEAFF.

The chain uses TRBV7-9 and TRBJ1-2, with D possibly TRBD1 on 5 matching bases. Looked up from germline, CDR1 is SEHNR and CDR2 is FQNEAQ (reference sequence). The CDR3 has 16 residues. Trimming took off 3 bases at V and 5 bases at J, with 19 bases between the two ends. CDR3 DNA: TGTGCCAGCAGCTTTGACAGCGGGGCAGTCGCATATGGCTACACCTTC. The encoded protein is CASSFDSGAVAYGYTF.

CDR3 residues: CSVQGSSGNTIYF. As DNA, the CDR3 is TGCAGCGTCCAGGGGAGCTCTGGAAACACCATATATTTT. The V and J genes are TRBV29-1 and TRBJ1-3; tentatively, D is TRBD1 (6 bases). V lost 6 bases to trimming and J lost 0 bases, with 9 bases between them. Looked up from germline, CDR1 is SQVTM and CDR2 is ANQGSEA. The CDR3 contains 13 residues.

This chain connects TRBV5-5 to TRBJ1-1; D not certain. This CDR3 comprises 16 residues. V was trimmed by 3 bases and J by 6 bases, leaving 21 bases between them. CDR1 and CDR2 from the germline V gene are SGHKS and YYEKEE (reference sequence). The chain's CDR3 is CASSSQSPVEAAEAFF. The CDR3, as DNA: TGTGCCAGCAGCTCACAGAGCCCAGTGGAGGCCGCTGAAGCTTTCTTT. Full variable domain (remainder filled in from reference TRBV5-5 and TRBJ1-1): DAGVTQSPTHLIKTRGQQVTLRCSPISGHKSVSWYQQVLGQGPQFIFQYYEKEERGRGNFPDRFSARQFPNYSSELNVNALLLGDSALYLCASSSQSPVEAAEAFFGQGTRLTVV.